This TCR beta chain stems from a study of cytomegalovirus exposure and HLA in healthy donors. Method: immunoSEQ multiplex PCR; TCRdb's copy keeps in-frame clones and lacks some. Of roughly 190,000 clones in the sample, more than 70% were seen once. Trimming cost V 5 bases and J 4 bases; bases outside gene matches: 9. This CDR3 is built from 16 residues. Germline-derived CDR1 and CDR2 are LNHDA and SQIVND (reference sequence). This TCR was sampled from a woman between 18 and 29 years old in good health and CMV-seronegative. Sequencing used PBMCs. The V and J genes are TRBV19 and TRBJ1-5; 9 nucleotides match TRBD1. The CDR3 spells CASSPLGGQGNQPQHF. The DNA for the CDR3 is TGTGCCAGTAGTCCCCTAGGGGGACAGGGTAATCAGCCCCAGCATTTT.